This T cell receptor beta chain was identified in a study of cytomegalovirus exposure and HLA in healthy donors (dated by TCRdb to the late 2010s). The study in broad terms: An earlier analysis of about 560 of the donors reported 250 to 300 Gb of sequence data and 95 million to 140 million unique TCR beta sequences obtained from 180 million or so T cells. About 310 gigabases of sequencing data and 80 million or so unique TCR sequences were included in an early release covering around 650 HLA-typed donors. The later analysis used no new phenotypic data to find candidate immune exposures, relying instead on TCR beta sequences and their occurrence across donors. The study profiled the T cell repertoires of more than 500 subjects by immunosequencing and related them to cytomegalovirus serostatus. The number of donors typed differed by locus, with about 629-630 for A, B, C, DRB1 and DQB1, roughly 520 for DQA1, 600 to 610 for DPA1, and approximately 470 for DPB1. An earlier analysis of some 500 of the donors used high-throughput TCR beta sequencing to judge whether each TCR beta V gene segment behaved as functional or pseudogenic. To predict cytomegalovirus infection status, the study combined high-throughput TCR immunosequencing, statistical association of individual TCRs with disease status, and machine learning. A later analysis re-analyzed previously published TCR beta repertoires from roughly 630 donors and added high-resolution HLA genotyping to study TCR occurrence patterns. All discovery cohort repertoires had been generated on a single sequencing platform. A later genetic analysis took genome-wide SNP genotypes for about 55% of the 666 donors and used that subset as a discovery cohort. The genetic ancestry cluster associated with self-reported Caucasian donors included 65% to 90% of the 398 genotyped donors. Along with the roughly 670-subject first cohort, a separate validation cohort of 120 different subjects was used. Both class I and class II loci were covered by HLA typing, at four-digit resolution. Four to six DR-DQ haplotypes were handled as single units for association and clustering, since linkage in the cohort was strong. Among about 400 genotyped donors of the cohort, an average of around 250,000 unique TCR beta nucleotide sequences was sequenced per donor, of which 15% to 20% were non-productive. The study aimed to test whether cataloging public T cell receptors could reveal signatures of past pathogen exposure. Donor age, sex, ethnicity and CMV serostatus were compiled alongside the repertoire data. Study-level results and caveats: In an earlier analysis of 450 to 750 of the donors, most TCR beta V segments appeared in productive rearrangements about 87% or about 30% of the time, broadly matching IMGT annotations. Strong co-occurrence of HLA alleles, especially DR and DQ, made assigning TCR associations to individual alleles difficult. Most CMV-associated TCR beta chains appeared to be HLA-restricted in a later analysis, and the HLA associations seemed to be driven largely by CMV exposure. Correlated functional status among segregating V segments might reflect linkage disequilibrium, but an unknown experimental factor could not be ruled out. For the cohort, immune exposure information was limited to CMV serostatus. A few of the identified cytomegalovirus-associated TCR beta chains were confirmed in vitro to be specific for cytomegalovirus antigens. HLA typing was unavailable for some donors at each locus, so association tests used only the typed subset. In both the original and validation cohorts, the classifier was reported to diagnose cytomegalovirus status with high specificity and sensitivity. A later analysis associated approximately 17,000 TCR beta sequences with specific HLA alleles at a false discovery rate of 0.05. According to a later analysis, parvovirus B19, influenza, CMV and Epstein-Barr virus appeared linked to several top co-occurrence clusters. Across donors, most TCR sequences were observed very rarely, whereas some public TCRs were present in many individuals. A later genetic analysis associated a missense DCLRE1C variant with V-gene and J-gene trimming of TCR beta chains, and an independent cohort replicated the association. A cluster of highly shared sequence variants was judged likely to be a technical artifact of the sequencing pipeline. In the study, some 180 TCR beta chains were listed as associated with cytomegalovirus. In this cohort, only TCR beta chains were sequenced, and detectable features were limited by the absence of alpha or paired-chain data. A later analysis found that HLA-associated TCR beta chains were more clonally expanded and had lower generation probabilities than equally common non-associated chains. Because the 87-base-pair reads could not distinguish some IMGT-functional V segments, including TRBV6-2 and TRBV6-3, those segments were excluded. In a later analysis, the rate of TCR association differed among HLA loci, with DRB1 alleles having the most associated TCRs and HLA-C alleles having the fewest. A further reported finding was that TCR beta sequences accurately predicted the HLA-A and HLA-B alleles for most subjects in the first cohort. A later genetic analysis reported fewer N-insertions in productive TCRs among donors in an Asian-associated ancestry cluster than the approximately 670-donor mean. The authors suggested that the approach could potentially be generalized to other disease states and immunological phenotypes. Presence/absence analyses assumed roughly uniform sequencing depth across donors, an assumption that may not hold. The earlier analysis of a few hundred of the donors excluded some 16 rarely observed V segments, including chromosome 9 orphons, because counts were too low.

The method was the immunoSEQ multiplex PCR assay. For the multiplex PCR, a mixture combining 60 forward primers for TCR Vbeta segments and 13 reverse primers for TCR Jbeta segments was used. Amplification of the CDR3 region of rearranged TCR beta genes was performed with a multiplex PCR assay on genomic DNA. Amplified TCR beta libraries were sequenced as 87-base-pair reads on the Illumina HiSeq System. Regarding the original processing steps: In a later analysis, tens of millions of unique TCR beta chains were counted across the 500 to 850 repertoires, and roughly 10 million of these chains were shared by at least two donors. Raw reads were error-corrected and collapsed into unique sequences with a nearest-neighbor algorithm that merged closely related sequences to remove PCR and sequencing errors. Alignment of CDR3 sequences to IMGT reference sequences was used to assign V, D and J gene segments. For a sequence to be retained, a match of at least six nucleotides was required to both a V gene segment and a J gene segment. Rearrangements were called productive when the CDR3 lacked stop codons and stayed in frame with V and J; all others were non-productive. CDR3 was defined according to IMGT convention as the region running from the second conserved V-encoded cysteine to the conserved J-encoded phenylalanine. Sequences without an unambiguous match to a single V gene segment were excluded from the earlier analysis of 500 to 700 of the donors. An earlier analysis of almost 600 of the donors classified V segments as functional when productive rearrangements were above 56.7% and as segregating when the standard deviation between donors was above 5%. A statistical classification framework was developed to diagnose cytomegalovirus status using the catalog of TCR beta chain sequences. V and J gene assignment, in a later analysis, came from comparing TCR nucleotide sequences with IMGT/GENE-DB human TR gene sequences. A later analysis assigned CDR3 sequences and most-parsimonious VDJ recombination scenarios with the TCRdist pipeline. In a later analysis, each TCR beta chain was defined by its CDR3 amino acid sequence together with its V-gene family, and reads lacking a unique V-gene family were excluded. A later analysis removed 592 highly shared, low-generation-probability nucleotide sequences to deal with suspected cross-contamination and a sequencing artifact. For each public chain, a later analysis derived a clonal expansion index from normalized ranks of inferred template counts within each repertoire. A later analysis computed generation probabilities with a VDJ recombination model fitted to out-of-frame rearrangements, and checked the results against IGoR. Hypergeometric tests were used in a later analysis to score TCR-TCR, TCR-HLA and TCR-CMV co-occurrence, with a repertoire-size bias correction applied to the TCR pairs. In a later analysis, false discovery rates were estimated by permuting HLA or CMV assignments 20 times. In a later analysis, co-occurring TCRs were grouped with DBSCAN, and TCRdist sequence similarity was added when clustering was performed within HLA-allele-positive subsets. Repertoires with fewer than 30,000 or more than 120,000 public chains were left out of co-occurrence clustering, as were a few repertoires with anomalous nucleotide sharing. Held by TCRdb, this immuneACCESS table contains in-frame sequences only and omits some clones. Under half of the omission traces to an unresolved V gene where checked; the cause of the rest is unknown. D and trimming were read from the DNA, whereas the V and J calls and clone size are those reported in that table. The sample profile shows around 100,000 clones; approximately 64% of them were found once. Clones ranked in the top ten supply about 3.5% of the sample.

The CDR3 has 13 amino acids, counting the end cysteine and phenylalanine. Just CDR3 DNA is preserved here, 39 bases in frame from base 1. For this chain, trimming is 6 bases at the V end and 6 bases at the J end, and the number of junction bases without a gene match is 7. The germline V gene provides CDR1 SNHLY and CDR2 FYNNEI. Comment on this clone: Its antigen remains undetermined. Base qualities are not recorded, but no much larger clone differs from it by a single base.

In total, more than 500 healthy bone marrow donors made up the cohort. Cohort members were all nominally healthy when sampled, although unrecorded immune exposures were likely present. The donor tested CMV seronegative, placing the donor among the 350 or so seronegative members of the cohort. Each donor provided a peripheral blood sample, and peripheral blood mononuclear cells were used for TCR beta sequencing. Genomic DNA extraction from the blood cell samples was performed with the Qiagen DNeasy Blood Extraction Kit. This receptor was taken from a woman aged 45-65 years in good health and CMV-seronegative. Here the chain combines TRBV2 and TRBJ1-1, with 7 bases in between that match TRBD1. What was sequenced was PBMCs. The CDR3 is CASRTGRAAEAFF. The DNA reads as follows: TGTGCCAGCAGGACAGGGCGGGCGGCTGAAGCTTTCTTT. This CDR3, with the reference TRBV2 and TRBJ1-1 proteins standing in past its ends, gives the full variable domain EPEVTQTPSHQVTQMGQEVILRCVPISNHLYFYWYRQILGQKVEFLVSFYNNEISEKSEIFDDQFSVERPDGSNFTLKIRSTKLEDSAMYFCASRTGRAAEAFFGQGTRLTVV.